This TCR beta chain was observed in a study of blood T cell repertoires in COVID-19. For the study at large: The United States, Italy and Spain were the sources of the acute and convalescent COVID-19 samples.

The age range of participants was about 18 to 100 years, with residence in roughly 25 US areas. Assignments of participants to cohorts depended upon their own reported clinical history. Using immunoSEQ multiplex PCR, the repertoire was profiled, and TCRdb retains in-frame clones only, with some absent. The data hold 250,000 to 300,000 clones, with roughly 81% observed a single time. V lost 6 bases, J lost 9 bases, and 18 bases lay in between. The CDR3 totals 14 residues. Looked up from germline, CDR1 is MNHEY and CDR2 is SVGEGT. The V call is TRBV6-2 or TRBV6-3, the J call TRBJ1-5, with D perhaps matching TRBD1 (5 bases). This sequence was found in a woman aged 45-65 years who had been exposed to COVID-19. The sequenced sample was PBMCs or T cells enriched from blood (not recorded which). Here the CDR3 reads CASSTTVYFGPQHF. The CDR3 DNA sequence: TGTGCCAGCAGCACGACAGTCTATTTCGGGCCCCAGCATTTT.